Listed below are T cell receptor beta chains from one sample, sequenced in a study of shared clonotypes between healthy human individuals. The method was immunoSEQ multiplex PCR; TCRdb's version includes in-frame clones alone and lacks a portion of them. The table has 300,000 to 400,000 clones, about 73% seen once. Sequences were obtained from memory CD4+ T cells sorted from blood. Every receptor here comes from a man aged 25 to 40 in good health. Both conserved end residues are part of each CDR3. D genes are given only for firm matches. Rows may omit the clone size; those that give it use once, few, many or a size class.

j_gene | abundance | v_gene | d_gene | CDR3aa | CDR3nt
TRBJ2-3 | . | TRBV5-6 | . | CASSHVDTQYF | TGTGCCAGCAGCCACGTAGATACGCAGTATTTT
TRBJ1-4 | . | TRBV5-1 | . | CASSLDRPGDEKLFF | TGCGCCAGCAGCTTGGATCGTCCGGGAGATGAAAAACTGTTTTTT
TRBJ2-3 | . | TRBV2 | TRBD1 | CASSPRDRGTQYF | TGTGCCAGCAGTCCCCGGGACAGGGGGACGCAGTATTTT
TRBJ2-3 | . | TRBV18 | TRBD2 | CASSPPGLAGGTDTQYF | TGTGCCAGCTCACCACCGGGACTAGCGGGAGGCACAGATACGCAGTATTTT
TRBJ2-7 | . | TRBV7-8 | TRBD2 | CASSLERTRVEQYF | TGTGCCAGCAGCTTAGAAAGGACTAGGGTCGAGCAGTACTTC
TRBJ2-2 | . | TRBV7-2 | TRBD2 | CASSQGLAVGELFF | TGTGCCAGCAGCCAGGGACTAGCGGTCGGGGAGCTGTTTTTT
TRBJ2-7 | . | TRBV5-1 | . | CASSGYEQYF | TGCGCCAGCAGCGGGTACGAGCAGTACTTC
TRBJ2-2 | . | TRBV18 | . | CASSPRRGYTGELFF | TGTGCCAGCTCACCACGCAGGGGTTACACCGGGGAGCTGTTTTTT
TRBJ2-1 | . | TRBV4-1 | TRBD1 | CASSQDLGTGNEQFF | TGCGCCAGCAGCCAAGATCTGGGGACAGGCAATGAGCAGTTCTTC
TRBJ1-1 | . | TRBV28 | TRBD1 | CASRSGTGVPEAFF | TGTGCCAGCAGATCCGGGACAGGGGTGCCTGAAGCTTTCTTT
TRBJ1-5 | . | TRBV7-9 | . | CASSWDTGGPQHF | TGTGCCAGCAGCTGGGACACCGGAGGGCCCCAGCATTTT
TRBJ2-2 | few | TRBV10-1 | . | CASSESISYGELFF | TGCGCCAGCAGTGAATCTATCTCCTACGGGGAGCTGTTTTTT